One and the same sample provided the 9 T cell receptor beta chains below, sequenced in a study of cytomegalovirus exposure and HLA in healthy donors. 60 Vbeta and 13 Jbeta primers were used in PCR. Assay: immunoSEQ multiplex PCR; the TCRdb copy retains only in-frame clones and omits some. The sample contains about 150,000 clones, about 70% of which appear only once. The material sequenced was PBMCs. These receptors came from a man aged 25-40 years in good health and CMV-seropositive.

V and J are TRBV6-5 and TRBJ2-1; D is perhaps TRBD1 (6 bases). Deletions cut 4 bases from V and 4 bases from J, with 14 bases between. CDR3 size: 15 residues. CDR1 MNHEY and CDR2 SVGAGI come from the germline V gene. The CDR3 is CASSFDWGPYNEQFF. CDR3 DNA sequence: TGTGCCAGCAGTTTCGACTGGGGGCCTTACAATGAGCAGTTCTTC.

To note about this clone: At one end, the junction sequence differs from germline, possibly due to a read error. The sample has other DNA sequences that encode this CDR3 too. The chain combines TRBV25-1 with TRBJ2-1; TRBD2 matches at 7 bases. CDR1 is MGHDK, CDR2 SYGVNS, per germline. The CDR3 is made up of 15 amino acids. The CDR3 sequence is CASSELGGRNNEQFF. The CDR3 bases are TGTGCCAGCAGTGAATTAGGCGGGAGAAACAATGAACAGTTCTTC.

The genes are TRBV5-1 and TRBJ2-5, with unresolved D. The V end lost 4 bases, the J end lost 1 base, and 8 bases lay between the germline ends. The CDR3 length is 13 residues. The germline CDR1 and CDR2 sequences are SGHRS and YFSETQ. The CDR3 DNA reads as TGCGCCAGCAGCATGACAACCCAAGAGACCCAGTACTTC. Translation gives CASSMTTQETQYF. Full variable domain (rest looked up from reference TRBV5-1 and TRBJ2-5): KAGVTQTPRYLIKTRGQQVTLSCSPISGHRSVSWYQQTPGQGLQFLFEYFSETQRNKGNFPGRFSGRQFSNSRSEMNVSTLELGDSALYLCASSMTTQETQYFGPGTRLLVL.

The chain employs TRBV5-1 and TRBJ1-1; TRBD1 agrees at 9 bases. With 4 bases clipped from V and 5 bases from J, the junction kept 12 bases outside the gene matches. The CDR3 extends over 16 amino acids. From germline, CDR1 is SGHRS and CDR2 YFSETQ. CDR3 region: CASSTPAGTGRTEAFF. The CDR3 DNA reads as TGCGCCAGCAGCACTCCTGCCGGGACAGGGAGGACTGAAGCTTTCTTT.

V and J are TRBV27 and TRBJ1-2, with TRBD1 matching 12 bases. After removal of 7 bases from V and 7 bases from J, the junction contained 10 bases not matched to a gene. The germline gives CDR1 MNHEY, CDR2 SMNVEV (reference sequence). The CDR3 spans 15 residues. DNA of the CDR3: TGTGCCAGCAAATCGGCGGGACAGGGGGCAATTGGCTACACCTTC. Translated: CASKSAGQGAIGYTF.

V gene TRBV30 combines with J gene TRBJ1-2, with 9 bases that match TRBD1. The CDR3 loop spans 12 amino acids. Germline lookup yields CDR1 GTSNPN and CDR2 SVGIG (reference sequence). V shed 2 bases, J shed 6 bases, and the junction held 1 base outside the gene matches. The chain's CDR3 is CAWSRQGDGYTF. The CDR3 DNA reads TGTGCCTGGAGTAGACAGGGGGATGGCTACACCTTC.

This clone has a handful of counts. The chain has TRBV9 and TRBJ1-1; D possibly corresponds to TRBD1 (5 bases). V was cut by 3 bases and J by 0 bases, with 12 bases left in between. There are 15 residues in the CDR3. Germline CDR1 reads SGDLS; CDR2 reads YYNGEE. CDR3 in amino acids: CASSASGNLNTEAFF. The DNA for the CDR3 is TGTGCCAGCAGCGCGTCAGGGAACTTGAACACTGAAGCTTTCTTT.

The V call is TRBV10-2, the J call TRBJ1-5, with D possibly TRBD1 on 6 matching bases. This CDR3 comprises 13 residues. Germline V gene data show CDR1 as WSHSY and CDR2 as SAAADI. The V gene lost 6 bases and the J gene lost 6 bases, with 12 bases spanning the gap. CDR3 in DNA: TGCGCCAGCAGGGAAGGGGGGGGTCAGCCCCAGCATTTT. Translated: CASREGGGQPQHF.

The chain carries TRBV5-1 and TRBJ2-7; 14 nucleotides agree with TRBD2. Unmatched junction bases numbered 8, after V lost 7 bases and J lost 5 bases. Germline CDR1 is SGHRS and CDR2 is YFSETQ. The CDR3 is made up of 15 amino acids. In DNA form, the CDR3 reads TGCGCCAGCTCGGGACTAGCGGGAGCAAACGACGAGCAGTACTTC. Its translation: CASSGLAGANDEQYF.